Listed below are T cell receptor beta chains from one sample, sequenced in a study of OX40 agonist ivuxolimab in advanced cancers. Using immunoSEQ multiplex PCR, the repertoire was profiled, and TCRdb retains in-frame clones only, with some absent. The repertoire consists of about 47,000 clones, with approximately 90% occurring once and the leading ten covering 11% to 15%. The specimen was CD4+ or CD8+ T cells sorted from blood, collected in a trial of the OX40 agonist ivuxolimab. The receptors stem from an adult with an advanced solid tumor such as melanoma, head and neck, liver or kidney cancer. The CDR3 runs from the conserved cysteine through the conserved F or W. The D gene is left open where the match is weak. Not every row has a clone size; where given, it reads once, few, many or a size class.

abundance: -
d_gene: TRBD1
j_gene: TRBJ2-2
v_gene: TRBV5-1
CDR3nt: TGCGCCAGCAGCCAGGGGGAGTACGGGGAGCTGTTTTTT
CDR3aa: CASSQGEYGELFF

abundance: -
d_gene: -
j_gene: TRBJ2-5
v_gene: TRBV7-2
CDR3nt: TGTGCCAGCAGCTTAGGGACAGAAGAGACCCAGTACTTC
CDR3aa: CASSLGTEETQYF

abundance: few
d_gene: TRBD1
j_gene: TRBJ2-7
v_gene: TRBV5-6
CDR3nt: TGTGCCAGCAGCTTGGAGCAGGGGGTGATTTCCTACGAGCAGTACTTC
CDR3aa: CASSLEQGVISYEQYF

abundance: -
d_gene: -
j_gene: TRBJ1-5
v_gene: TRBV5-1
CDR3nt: TGCGCCTCCTCCCGCGGGAGCAATCAGCCCCAGCATTTT
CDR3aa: CASSRGSNQPQHF

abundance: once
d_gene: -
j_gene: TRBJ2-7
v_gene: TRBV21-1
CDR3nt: TGTGCCAGCAGCAAGCGAGGAGAGGGCGTCTACGAGCAGTACTTC
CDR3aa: CASSKRGEGVYEQYF

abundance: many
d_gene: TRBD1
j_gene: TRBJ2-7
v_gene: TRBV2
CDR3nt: TGTGCCAGCTGGACAGGAAGAACTACCTACGAGCAGTACTTC
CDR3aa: CASWTGRTTYEQYF

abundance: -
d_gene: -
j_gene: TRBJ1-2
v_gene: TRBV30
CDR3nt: TGTGCCCTAGACAGGCATGGCTACACCTTC
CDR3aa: CALDRHGYTF

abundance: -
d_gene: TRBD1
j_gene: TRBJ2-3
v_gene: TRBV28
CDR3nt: TGTGCCAGCAGTTCCCCGGGACAGGGATCAGATACGCAGTATTTT
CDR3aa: CASSSPGQGSDTQYF

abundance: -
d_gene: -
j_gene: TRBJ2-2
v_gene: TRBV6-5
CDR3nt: TGTGCCAGCAGTTACGGCCTGACCGGGGAGCTGTTTTTT
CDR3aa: CASSYGLTGELFF

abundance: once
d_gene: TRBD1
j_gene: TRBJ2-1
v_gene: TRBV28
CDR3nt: TGTGCCAGCAGGACGACAGGGTCGTTTCAGTTCTTC
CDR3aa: CASRTTGSFQFF

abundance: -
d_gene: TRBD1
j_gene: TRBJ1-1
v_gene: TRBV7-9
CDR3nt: TGTGCCAGCAGTCTGACAGGGGTTGACACTGAAGCTTTCTTT
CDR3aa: CASSLTGVDTEAFF

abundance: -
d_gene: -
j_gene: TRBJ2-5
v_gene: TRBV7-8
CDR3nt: TGTGCCAGCAGCTACAAGTGGCGCGGAGAGACCCAGTACTTC
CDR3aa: CASSYKWRGETQYF

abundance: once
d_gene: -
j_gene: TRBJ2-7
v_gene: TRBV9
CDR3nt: TGTGCCAGCAGCCCCCGAGGCGGGACCCAACTCGAGCAGTACTTC
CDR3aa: CASSPRGGTQLEQYF

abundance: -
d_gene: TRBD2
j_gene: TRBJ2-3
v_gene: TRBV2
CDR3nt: TGTGCCAGCGGAACGGGAGGTTCAGATACGCAGTATTTT
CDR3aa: CASGTGGSDTQYF

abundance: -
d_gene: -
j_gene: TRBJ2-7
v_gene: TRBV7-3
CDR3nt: TGTGCCAGCAGCCTCGGACCTTCCGGCGAGCAGTACTTC
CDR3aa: CASSLGPSGEQYF

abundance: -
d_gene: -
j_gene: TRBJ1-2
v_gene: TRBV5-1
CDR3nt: TGCGCCAGCAGCTTGGGATCCGCAAACTATGGCTACACCTTC
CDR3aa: CASSLGSANYGYTF

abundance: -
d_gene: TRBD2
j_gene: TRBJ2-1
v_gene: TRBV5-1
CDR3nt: TGCGCCAGCAGCTTGGGGGCCCTCTCAGCGGGAGTCTACAATGAGCAGTTCTTC
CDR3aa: CASSLGALSAGVYNEQFF

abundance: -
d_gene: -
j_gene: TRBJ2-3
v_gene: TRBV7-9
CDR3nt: TGTGCCAGCAGCTTAACGGGGGGCCTAGATACGCAGTATTTT
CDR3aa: CASSLTGGLDTQYF

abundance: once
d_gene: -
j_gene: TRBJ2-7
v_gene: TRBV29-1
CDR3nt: TGCAGCGTTGCCCTGGACAGAGCAAACGGCCGCTTGAAGGGCGAGCAGTACTTC
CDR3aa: CSVALDRANGRLKGEQYF

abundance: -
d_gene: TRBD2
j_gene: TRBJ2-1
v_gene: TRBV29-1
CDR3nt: TGCAGCGTTGCTCTAGCGGGAGTACTCAATGAGCAGTTCTTC
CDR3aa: CSVALAGVLNEQFF

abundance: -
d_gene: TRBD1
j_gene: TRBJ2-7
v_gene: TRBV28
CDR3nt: TGTGCAACCACGGGACAGCCCGCCTACGAGCAGTACTTC
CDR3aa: CATTGQPAYEQYF

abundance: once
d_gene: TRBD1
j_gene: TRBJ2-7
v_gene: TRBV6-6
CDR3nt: TGTGCCAGCAGTTACCAGGGACAGGGTGTTTACGAGCAGTACTTC
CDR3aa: CASSYQGQGVYEQYF

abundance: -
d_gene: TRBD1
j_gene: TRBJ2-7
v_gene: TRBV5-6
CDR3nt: TGTGCCAGCAGCTTGGCGGCAGGGGGCTCCTACGAGCAGTACTTC
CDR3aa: CASSLAAGGSYEQYF

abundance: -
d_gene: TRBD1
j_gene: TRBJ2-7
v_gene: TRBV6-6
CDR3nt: TGTGCCAGCAGTTACCGGCAGGGGGCTTCCTACGAGCAGTACTTC
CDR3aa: CASSYRQGASYEQYF

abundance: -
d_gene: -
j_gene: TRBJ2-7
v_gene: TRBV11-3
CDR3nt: TGTGCCAGCAGCTTAATGAACTCCTACGAGCAGTACTTC
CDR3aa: CASSLMNSYEQYF

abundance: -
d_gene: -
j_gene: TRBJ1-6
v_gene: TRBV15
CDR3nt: TGTGCCACCAGCAGAGATGGGGGCCTTGCGGGCAATTCACCCCTCCACTTT
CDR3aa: CATSRDGGLAGNSPLHF

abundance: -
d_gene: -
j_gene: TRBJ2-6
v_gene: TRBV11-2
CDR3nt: TGTGCCAGCAGCTTTATGGCCTCTACTGGGGCCAACGTCCTGACTTTC
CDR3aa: CASSFMASTGANVLTF

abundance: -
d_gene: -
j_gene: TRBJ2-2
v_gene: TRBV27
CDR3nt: TGTGCCAGGGCCTTTCCCCCCGGGATCGGGGAGCTGTTTTTT
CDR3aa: CARAFPPGIGELFF

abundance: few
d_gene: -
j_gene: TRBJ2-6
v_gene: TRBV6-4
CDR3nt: TGTGCCAGCAGTGAGGTCTCTGGGGCCAACGTCCTGACTTTC
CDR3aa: CASSEVSGANVLTF